This T cell receptor (beta chain) stems from a study of control samples from healthy donors and cancer patients. CDR3 length: 13 amino acids. Germline V gives CDR1 SGDLS, CDR2 YYNGEE. Trimming removed 3 bases from V and 5 bases from J, with 8 bases in between. Clones were read by immunoSEQ multiplex PCR, and TCRdb kept only the in-frame ones, dropping some. The repertoire consists of about 89,000 clones, with about 89% occurring once and the leading ten covering around 21%. This clone showed up just a few times. Additional DNA sequences in this sample encode the identical CDR3. The specimen was blood. The receptor's source is a man aged 25 to 40 in good health. This chain uses TRBV9 with TRBJ2-2; no firm D call. CDR3 sequence reads: CASSGPMTGELFF. The CDR3 DNA sequence: TGTGCCAGCAGCGGTCCCATGACCGGGGAGCTGTTTTTT. Together with reference TRBV9 and TRBJ2-2, the CDR3 gives the full variable domain: DSGVTQTPKHLITATGQRVTLRCSPRSGDLSVYWYQQSLDQGLQFLIQYYNGEERAKGNILERFSAQQFPDLHSELNLSSLELGDSALYFCASSGPMTGELFFGEGSRLTVL.